Listed below are T cell receptor beta chains from one sample, sequenced in a study of vaccination effects on CD4 cells after COVID-19. The method was immunoSEQ multiplex PCR; TCRdb's version includes in-frame clones alone and lacks a portion of them. The sample records 30,000 to 40,000 clones, 72% being singletons. Antigen specificity for these receptors is unknown. The material was CD4+ T cells from PBMCs cultured with HCoV-229E spike peptides, obtained after COVID-19 vaccination. These receptors originate from a human donor who received a COVID-19 vaccine. Each CDR3 is given with its conserved first and last residue. Size tells how often a clone was seen (once, few, many) or the class of an expanded clone, and some rows leave it out.

clone_size j_call v_call cdr3_aa
- TRBJ2-7 TRBV6-5 CASERGGIYEQYF
once TRBJ2-2 TRBV30 CAWGHLNTGELFF
few TRBJ1-1 TRBV15 CATSPPQGNTEAFF
once TRBJ2-3 TRBV6-2/TRBV6-3 CASSYETDTQYF
- TRBJ2-2 TRBV6-4 CASSVWGGSVTGELFF
- TRBJ2-5 TRBV15 CATSNRGGGETQYF
- TRBJ2-2 TRBV5-5 CASSLANTGELFF
- TRBJ1-2 TRBV30 CAWSPTGRTGYTF
- TRBJ2-7 TRBV5-4 CASSLGGEGRYEQYF
- TRBJ1-1 TRBV6-5 CASHRVRDTEAFF
- TRBJ2-6 TRBV9 CASSEGVPGANVLTF
- TRBJ1-2 TRBV12-3/TRBV12-4 CATQGWSGYTF
- TRBJ1-4 TRBV11-1 CASSLATGTVGGKLFF
- TRBJ2-5 TRBV7-9 CASSRKQTLQETQYF
- TRBJ2-5 TRBV5-1 CASSLHSGGVQETQYF
- TRBJ2-7 TRBV3-1/TRBV3-2 CASSLFPGEGFYEQYF
- TRBJ2-7 TRBV29-1 CSVDRGEGHEQYF
few TRBJ1-1 TRBV20-1 CSAIGSKAFF
- TRBJ2-7 TRBV6-5 CASTLMGEQYF
- TRBJ2-7 TRBV7-6 CASSFGRRLRDSSYEQYF
few TRBJ2-7 TRBV6-1 CASSDGFVLQYF
- TRBJ2-1 TRBV2 CASSQTRLLDNEQFF
once TRBJ2-1 TRBV13 CASSPRVAGYNEQFF
- TRBJ1-1 TRBV3-1/TRBV3-2 CASSHFRTANTEAFF
- TRBJ2-1 TRBV5-5 CASSGTGGWNEQFF
- TRBJ2-3 TRBV11-2 CASNLQAGQRSDTQYF
- TRBJ1-1 TRBV5-1 CASSLREEAFF
- TRBJ1-2 TRBV2 CASSGLGGRANYGYTF
once TRBJ2-6 TRBV5-1 CASSLGAALASGANVLTF
- TRBJ2-5 TRBV5-6 CASSLFRRGYQETQYF
few TRBJ2-5 TRBV19 CASSIGRDRVGETQYF
once TRBJ1-2 TRBV7-8 CASSPPQISYTF
- TRBJ2-7 TRBV11-2 CASSENRLTYEQYF
- TRBJ1-1 TRBV5-6 CASSLDWTGGSEAFF
- TRBJ1-6 TRBV3-1/TRBV3-2 CASSQEGGSPLHF
- TRBJ2-1 TRBV20-1 CSAERSREQFF
- TRBJ1-5 TRBV18 CASSPPYSNQPQHF
- TRBJ2-5 TRBV6-1 CASSEEWTGSLETQYF
- TRBJ2-1 TRBV4-1 CASSPMRREGRNEQFF
- TRBJ2-6 TRBV14 CASSQVLAGANVLTF
- TRBJ2-1 TRBV5-1 CASSELYGTLNEQFF
- TRBJ2-3 TRBV11-3 CASSLDREDTQYF
- TRBJ2-3 TRBV5-1 CASSLVSGMTTDTQYF
- TRBJ1-6 TRBV6-6 CASGHYNSPLHF
- TRBJ1-6 TRBV3-1/TRBV3-2 CASSQGQGGYNSPLHF
- TRBJ2-7 TRBV5-1 CASSKERGHEQYF
- TRBJ2-6 TRBV15 CATSREQIGANVLTF
- TRBJ1-2 TRBV12-3/TRBV12-4 CASSRSANYGYTF
- TRBJ1-2 TRBV5-1 CASSLAVGNYGYTF
once TRBJ1-4 TRBV6-5 CATRPRQGFNEKLFF
- TRBJ2-7 TRBV7-9 CASSFRERGAGEQYF
- TRBJ2-3 TRBV7-9 CASSLGASGRSDTQYF
- TRBJ1-5 TRBV3-1/TRBV3-2 CASSSWHHQPQHF
- TRBJ1-6 TRBV9 CASHRGLGNSPLHF
- TRBJ1-1 TRBV2 CASSEDSLGAFF
once TRBJ1-6 TRBV19 CASSIGGHLDSPLHF
- TRBJ2-3 TRBV14 CASSQVSGAGDTQYF
- TRBJ1-3 TRBV19 CASSNSGNTIYF
- TRBJ1-6 TRBV25-1 CASSPVGQGRSPLHF
- TRBJ2-3 TRBV11-3 CASSLGSSTDTQYF